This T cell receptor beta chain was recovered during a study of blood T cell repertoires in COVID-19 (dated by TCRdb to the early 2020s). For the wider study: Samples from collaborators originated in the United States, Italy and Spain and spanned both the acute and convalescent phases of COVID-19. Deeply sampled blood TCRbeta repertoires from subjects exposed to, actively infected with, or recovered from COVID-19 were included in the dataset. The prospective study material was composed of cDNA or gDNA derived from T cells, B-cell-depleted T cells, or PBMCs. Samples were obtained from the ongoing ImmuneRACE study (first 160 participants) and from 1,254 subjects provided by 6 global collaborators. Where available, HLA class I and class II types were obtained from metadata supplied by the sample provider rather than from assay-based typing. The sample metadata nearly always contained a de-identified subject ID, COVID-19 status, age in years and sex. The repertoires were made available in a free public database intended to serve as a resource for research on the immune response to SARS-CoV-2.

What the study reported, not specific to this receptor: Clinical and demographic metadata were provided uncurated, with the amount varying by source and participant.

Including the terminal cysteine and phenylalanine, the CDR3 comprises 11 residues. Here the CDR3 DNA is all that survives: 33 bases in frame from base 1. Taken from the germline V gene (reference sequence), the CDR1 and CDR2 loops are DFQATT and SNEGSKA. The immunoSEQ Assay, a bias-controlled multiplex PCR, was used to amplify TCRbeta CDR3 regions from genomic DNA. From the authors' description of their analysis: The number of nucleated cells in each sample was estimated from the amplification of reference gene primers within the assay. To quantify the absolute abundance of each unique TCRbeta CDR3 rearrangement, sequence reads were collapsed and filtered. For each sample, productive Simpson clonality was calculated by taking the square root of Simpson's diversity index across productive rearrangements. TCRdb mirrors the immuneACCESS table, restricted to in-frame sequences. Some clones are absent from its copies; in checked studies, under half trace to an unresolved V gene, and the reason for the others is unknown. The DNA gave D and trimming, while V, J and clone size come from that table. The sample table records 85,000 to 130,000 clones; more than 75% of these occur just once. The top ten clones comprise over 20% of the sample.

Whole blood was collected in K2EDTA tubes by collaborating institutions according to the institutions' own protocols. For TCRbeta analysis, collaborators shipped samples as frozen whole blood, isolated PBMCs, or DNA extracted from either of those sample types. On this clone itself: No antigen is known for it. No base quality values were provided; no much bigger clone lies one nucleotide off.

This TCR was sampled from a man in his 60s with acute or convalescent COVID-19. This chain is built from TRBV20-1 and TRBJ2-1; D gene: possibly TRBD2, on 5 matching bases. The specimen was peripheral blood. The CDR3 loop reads CGVGVYNEQFF. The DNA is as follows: TGCGGGGTCGGGGTTTACAATGAGCAGTTCTTC.